One and the same sample provided the 25 T cell receptor beta chains below, sequenced in a study of regulatory T cells in long-lasting Graves disease (dated by TCRdb to about 2021). Reading the label with the study, this specimen's time point is: newly diagnosed GD, antithyroid drugs for less than 3 months. For both TCR sequencing and RNA sequencing, RNA was extracted from PBMCs in TRIzol. Library preparation employed multiplex PCR. Sequencing was performed on an Illumina HiSeq 4000. To build TCR beta libraries, CDR3 regions were amplified by Arm-PCR using iRepertoire HTBI primers. TCRdb reprocessed the public reads (quality trimming at Q25 with fastp, clone calling with MiXCR) and kept in-frame beta chains. Each record represents a unique CDR3 protein, reported with the most common genes and DNA among its rows. This sample gives around 400,000 distinct CDR3 sequences in total; roughly a sixth of them show up just once. The top ten constitute about a fifth of the sample.

Here the sequenced sample was peripheral blood mononuclear cells (PBMCs), taken at new diagnosis, from a patient treated with antithyroid drugs. Every receptor here comes from a female donor with Graves disease.

This clonotype showed up just a few times. V usage is TRBV19 and J usage is TRBJ2-7; 11 bases are shared with TRBD2. The J segment lost 7 bases and the V segment lost 2 bases, leaving 4 bases of the junction unmatched. Germline V gene lookup returns CDR1 LNHDA and CDR2 SQIVND (reference sequence). The CDR3 covers 14 residues. CDR3 coding DNA: TGTGCCAGTAGTATAACTAGCGGGAGTTGGGAGCAGTACTTC. Translated, it gives CASSITSGSWEQYF.

This clonotype was seen ten or more times. The chain recombines TRBV3-1 with TRBJ2-1, with TRBD2 matching over 9 bases. The germline V gene has CDR1 LGHDT and CDR2 YNNKEL (reference sequence). J gave up 5 bases and V 2 bases, and 7 bases lay outside the gene matches. CDR3 size: 16 residues. The CDR3 DNA follows: TGTGCCAGCAGCCAAAGACGGTCTAGCGGGAACAATGAGCAGTTCTTC. Its protein is CASSQRRSSGNNEQFF.

The table lists this clonotype with many counts. The chain combines TRBV20-1 with TRBJ1-2; no firm D call. Per germline, CDR1 DFQATT and CDR2 SNEGSKA (reference sequence). V lost 6 bases, J lost 3 bases, and 14 bases lay in between. CDR3 size: 13 residues. CDR3 DNA sequence: TGCAGTGCCCGCCCCAGCTTTGACTATGGCTACACCTTC. As protein: CSARPSFDYGYTF.

This clonotype was seen ten or more times. The gene calls are TRBV5-6 and TRBJ1-6; TRBD1 agrees at 7 bases. CDR1 is SGHDT, CDR2 YYEEEE, per germline. This CDR3 is built from 13 residues. V lost 7 bases, J lost 7 bases, and 5 bases stayed unmatched. The CDR3 region is CASHRGRNSPLHF. The DNA for the CDR3 is TGTGCCAGCCACAGGGGCCGGAATTCACCCCTCCACTTT.

This chain joins TRBV14 and TRBJ2-7; tentatively, D is TRBD2 (6 bases). Trimming stripped 3 bases from V and 3 bases from J, with 12 bases between. CDR1 is SGHDN, CDR2 FVKESK, per germline. There are 14 residues in the CDR3. The CDR3 sequence: CASSHILANYEQYF. CDR3 sequence (DNA): TGTGCCAGCAGCCACATCCTAGCGAACTACGAGCAGTACTTC. Looking up the rest from reference TRBV14 and TRBJ2-7 gives the full variable domain: EAGVTQFPSHSVIEKGQTVTLRCDPISGHDNLYWYRRVMGKEIKFLLHFVKESKQDESGMPNNRFLAERTGGTYSTLKVQPAELEDSGVYFCASSHILANYEQYFGPGTRLTVT.

The table lists this clonotype with many counts. The chain employs TRBV28 and TRBJ2-3, with 9 bases fitting TRBD2. The CDR3 spans 16 residues. The V and J ends lost 5 bases and 3 bases, in that order; junction bases with no gene match: 9. Looked up from germline, CDR1 is MDHEN and CDR2 is SYDVKM. The CDR3 nucleotides are TGTGCCAGCAGTCCGTTAGCGGGAGCGGATACAGATACGCAGTATTTT. Residues: CASSPLAGADTDTQYF.

This clonotype was recorded at least ten times. The V and J genes are TRBV28 and TRBJ1-5, with 7 bases aligning to TRBD1. CDR1 and CDR2 from the germline V gene are MDHEN and SYDVKM. The ends lost 5 bases at V and 4 bases at J; junction bases unmatched: 5. This CDR3 has 14 amino acids. The chain's CDR3 is CASSTGTANQPQHF. The CDR3 DNA reads TGTGCCAGCAGTACCGGGACAGCTAATCAGCCCCAGCATTTT.

This clonotype appeared many times. This sequence joins TRBV12-3 or TRBV12-4 and TRBJ2-7, with D perhaps matching TRBD1 (6 bases). This CDR3 comprises 13 residues. Trimming left V 8 bases short and J 2 bases short, with 13 bases between. CDR3 nucleotide sequence: TGTGCCAGCGGGGGCTCCGGAGCCTACGAGCAGTACTTC. Its translation: CASGGSGAYEQYF.

The V and J genes are TRBV20-1 and TRBJ2-5; either TRBD1 or TRBD2 may fit D (6 bases each). Germline lookup yields CDR1 DFQATT and CDR2 SNEGSKA (reference sequence). Between the trimmed V and J ends, which lost 0 bases and 1 base, there was a span of 9 bases. The CDR3 runs to 14 residues. Written as DNA, the CDR3 is TGCAGTGCTAGAGACGGAGGGGGCCAAGAGACCCAGTACTTC. Translating gives CSARDGGGQETQYF.

This clonotype was counted many times. V is TRBV6-1 and J is TRBJ2-2; D remains ambiguous. Trimming removed 4 bases from V and 2 bases from J, with 8 bases in between. The CDR3 runs to 14 residues. Germline values: CDR1 MNHNS, CDR2 SASEGT. The CDR3 is CASSVPDNTGELFF. CDR3 in DNA: TGTGCCAGCAGTGTACCAGACAACACCGGGGAGCTGTTTTTT.

This clonotype was seen at least ten times. The rearrangement links TRBV3-1 to TRBJ2-5, with D possibly TRBD2 on 5 matching bases. CDR1 is LGHDT, CDR2 YNNKEL, per germline (reference sequence). This CDR3 is built from 13 residues. Trimming took 1 base from V and 5 from J, leaving 8 bases between them. CDR3 loop: CASSQGRVETQYF. Written as DNA, the CDR3 is TGTGCCAGCAGCCAAGGGCGGGTTGAGACCCAGTACTTC.

This clonotype was recorded many times. The V call is TRBV5-1, the J call TRBJ2-1; D gene ambiguous. The CDR3 is 15 amino acids. The germline CDR1 and CDR2 sequences are SGHRS and YFSETQ. The ends were cut back, 1 base at V and 0 bases at J, with 8 bases in the middle. Here the CDR3 reads CASSLTVDSYNEQFF. CDR3 DNA sequence: TGCGCCAGCAGCTTGACAGTCGACTCCTACAATGAGCAGTTCTTC.

As to this clonotype: A much larger clone differs from this one at a single base, so this may be a read error. DNA of the CDR3: TGTGTCAGCAGCCGACGAGAGAAAAAGCGGGGAGACTACGAGCAGTACTTC. Translation: CVSSRREKKRGDYEQYF. The V call is TRBV7-9, the J call TRBJ2-7; 7 bases map to TRBD2. There are 17 residues in the CDR3. CDR1 and CDR2 from the germline V gene are SEHNR and FQNEAQ (reference sequence). The full variable domain, rest sourced from reference TRBV7-9 and TRBJ2-7, is DTGVSQNPRHKITKRGQNVTFRCDPISEHNRLYWYRQTLGQGPEFLTYFQNEAQLEKSRLLSDRFSAERPKGSFSTLEIQRTEQGDSAMYLCVSSRREKKRGDYEQYFGPGTRLTVT.

In this sample, this clonotype turned up many times. The chain recombines TRBV9 with TRBJ1-6; maybe TRBD1 (6 bases). Germline loops: CDR1 SGDLS, CDR2 YYNGEE. Trimming removed 3 bases from V and 8 bases from J, with 21 bases in between. The CDR3 runs 17 residues. CDR3 DNA: TGTGCCAGCAGCGCGTTGGGGGCGGGGGGACCTGATTCACCCCTCCACTTT. This gives the protein CASSALGAGGPDSPLHF.

This clonotype occurred many times. The chain links TRBV6-1 to TRBJ1-2; D ambiguous. Trimming took off 5 bases at V and 2 bases at J, with 9 bases between the two ends. This CDR3 spans 13 amino acids. Germline assignment: CDR1 MNHNS and CDR2 SASEGT. The CDR3 bases are TGTGCCAGCAGTCGGGCCACGAACTATGGCTACACCTTC. Protein sequence: CASSRATNYGYTF.

This clonotype was counted at least ten times. This chain joins TRBV15 and TRBJ1-4; 9 bases are a match to TRBD1. Germline CDR1 is LNHNV and CDR2 is YYDKDF (reference sequence). This CDR3 comprises 16 residues. The V and J ends lost 3 bases and 6 bases, in that order; junction bases with no gene match: 8. In DNA form, the CDR3 reads TGTGCCACCAGCAGGGGACAGGGCAAAGGGGATGAAAAACTGTTTTTT. This sequence encodes CATSRGQGKGDEKLFF. The full variable domain, in which reference TRBV15 and TRBJ1-4 provide the parts outside the CDR3, is DAMVIQNPRYQVTQFGKPVTLSCSQTLNHNVMYWYQQKSSQAPKLLFHYYDKDFNNEADTPDNFQSRRPNTSFCFLDIRSPGLGDTAMYLCATSRGQGKGDEKLFFGSGTQLSVL.

This clonotype was counted many times. The chain is built from TRBV5-1 and TRBJ2-3; the D gene could be TRBD1 or TRBD2 (5 bases each). Germline V CDR1 and CDR2: SGHRS, YFSETQ. CDR3 length: 15 amino acids. Between the trimmed V and J ends, which lost 4 bases and 4 bases, there was a span of 16 bases. CDR3 nucleotides: TGCGCCAGCAGCAGGGACCCACAGCCGGCAGATACGCAGTATTTT. Amino acid sequence: CASSRDPQPADTQYF.

This clonotype has at least ten counts. The gene calls are TRBV20-1 and TRBJ2-1; TRBD1 aligns across 8 bases. The germline gives CDR1 DFQATT, CDR2 SNEGSKA (reference sequence). There are 15 residues in the CDR3. V dropped 3 bases and J dropped 6; count of bases not matched to a gene: 10. CDR3 nucleotides: TGCAGTGCTAGCCGCCAGGGGGCCCTACTCAATGAGCAGTTCTTC. It translates to CSASRQGALLNEQFF.

The genes are TRBV5-6 and TRBJ1-1; tentatively, D is TRBD1 (6 bases). This CDR3 region has 16 residues. Germline CDR1 is SGHDT and CDR2 is YYEEEE. Trimming cost V 2 bases and J 2 bases, with 16 bases left between them. DNA for the CDR3: TGTGCCAGCAGCTTTCGGGGGGCATATCCTAACACTGAAGCTTTCTTT. Encoded protein: CASSFRGAYPNTEAFF.

This clonotype occurred many times. This chain joins TRBV7-9 and TRBJ2-5, with 8 bases lining up with TRBD2. The CDR3 contains 17 residues. Germline V gene lookup returns CDR1 SEHNR and CDR2 FQNEAQ (reference sequence). With 1 base clipped from V and 6 bases from J, the junction kept 13 bases outside the gene matches. CDR3 in amino acids: CASSLVTSSGGLKTQYF. In DNA, the CDR3 is TGTGCCAGCAGCTTAGTGACTAGTTCGGGAGGGTTGAAGACCCAGTACTTC.

This clonotype showed up many times. The chain combines TRBV12-3 or TRBV12-4 with TRBJ2-3; D gene ambiguous. This CDR3 spans 11 amino acids. V was pared by 3 bases and J by 5 bases, with 3 bases between. In DNA form, the CDR3 reads TGTGCCAGCAGTTTGGAAGATACGCAGTATTTT. It encodes CASSLEDTQYF.

The chain couples TRBV24-1 to TRBJ2-5; 9 bases are a match to TRBD2. The trim removed 9 bases at V and 12 bases at J, leaving 19 bases unmatched. The CDR3 contains 15 residues. Germline lookup yields CDR1 KGHDR and CDR2 SFDVKD. The DNA for the CDR3 is TGTGCCACCGGCCCTGTGGTTCTCGGACTAGCGATCGAGTACTTC. It is translated as CATGPVVLGLAIEYF.

There are many counts of this clonotype. V usage is TRBV6-1 and J usage is TRBJ2-5, with D possibly being TRBD1 (5 bases). CDR1 and CDR2 from the germline V gene are MNHNS and SASEGT. V was shortened by 5 bases and J by 5 bases, with 12 bases between the two germline ends. This CDR3 is 13 amino acids long. In DNA form, the CDR3 reads TGTGCCAGCAGTACAGGAGTTGGGGAGACCCAGTACTTC. Protein: CASSTGVGETQYF.

This clonotype has just a few counts. The V and J genes are TRBV7-2 and TRBJ2-3; D remains ambiguous. The ends were cut back, 3 bases at V and 0 bases at J, with 4 bases in the middle. In germline, CDR1 is SGHTA, CDR2 FQGNSA. The CDR3 length is 13 residues. The DNA of the CDR3 is TGTGCCAGCAGCTTCCTAAGCACAGATACGCAGTATTTT. It encodes CASSFLSTDTQYF.

This clonotype showed up many times. This chain links TRBV6-1 with TRBJ1-4, with no clear D. CDR1 MNHNS and CDR2 SASEGT come from the germline V gene. Trimming took off 7 bases at V and 5 bases at J, with 8 bases between the two ends. CDR3 length: 12 residues. Here the CDR3 reads CASKTANEKLFF. DNA for the CDR3: TGTGCCAGCAAAACGGCAAATGAAAAACTGTTTTTT.